The rows below give T cell receptor beta chains drawn from one sample of a study of cytomegalovirus exposure and HLA in healthy donors. The data were produced by immunoSEQ multiplex PCR, yet TCRdb's version contains in-frame clones alone and is incomplete. Among around 200,000 clones listed, about 81% were seen once. Input material: PBMCs. The source is a woman aged 30 to 39 in good health and CMV-seronegative. Each CDR3 is given with its conserved first and last residue. Each record gives: CDR3 protein, CDR3 DNA, J gene, V gene, clone size, D gene. A D gene is named only where the DNA matches it firmly. Clone size is stated in some rows and not others, as once, few, many or a class when expanded.

CASSIKTSGGAGTQYF TGTGCCAGCAGCATTAAGACTAGCGGGGGCGCTGGGACCCAGTACTTC TRBJ2-5 TRBV7-8 NA TRBD2
CASSLVGGDRAYEQYF TGCGCCAGCAGCTTGGTGGGTGGTGACAGGGCCTACGAGCAGTACTTC TRBJ2-7 TRBV5-1 NA TRBD1
CASSYGTGSSYEQYF TGTGCCAGCAGCTACGGGACAGGGAGCTCCTACGAGCAGTACTTC TRBJ2-7 TRBV11-3 NA TRBD1
CASSTTGTGYQPQHF TGCGCCAGCAGTACCACCGGGACAGGGTACCAGCCCCAGCATTTT TRBJ1-5 TRBV10-2 NA TRBD1
CASRRGQGVDEQYF TGTGCCAGCAGGAGGGGACAGGGGGTAGACGAGCAGTACTTC TRBJ2-7 TRBV6-1 NA TRBD1
CASSLTAGVAAGELFF TGTGCCAGCAGCTTAACAGCGGGGGTTGCAGCCGGGGAGCTGTTTTTT TRBJ2-2 TRBV7-3 NA TRBD2
CASSEGDTLSNQPQHF TGTGCCAGCAGTGAAGGGGACACCCTGAGCAATCAGCCCCAGCATTTT TRBJ1-5 TRBV6-1 few NA
CASSPRQGPGELFF TGTGCCAGCAGCCCCAGACAGGGACCCGGGGAGCTGTTTTTT TRBJ2-2 TRBV9 NA TRBD1
CASRGRGVNSPLHF TGTGCCAGCAGAGGTCGGGGGGTTAATTCACCCCTCCACTTT TRBJ1-6 TRBV6-5 NA NA
CASNNQGAGTSGSLEQFF TGTGCCAGCAACAACCAGGGGGCCGGGACTAGCGGGAGTCTTGAGCAGTTCTTC TRBJ2-1 TRBV7-8 NA TRBD2
CASRLTGGDYGYTF TGTGCCAGCAGGCTTACAGGGGGCGACTATGGCTACACCTTC TRBJ1-2 TRBV6-5 NA TRBD1
CASSLYTGTRTSGSNEQFF TGTGCCAGCAGTTTATACACAGGAACGCGGACTAGCGGGAGTAATGAGCAGTTCTTC TRBJ2-1 TRBV27 once TRBD2